What follows are 3 T cell receptor beta chains derived from one specimen sequenced in a study of cytomegalovirus exposure and HLA in healthy donors. It was with 60 Vbeta and 13 Jbeta primers that the PCR ran. Libraries were prepared by immunoSEQ multiplex PCR; TCRdb keeps only in-frame clonotypes and omits some of them. The sample holds about 200,000 clones, roughly 80% seen once. Sequencing was done on a sample of PBMCs. The source is a man aged 40-50 years in good health and CMV-seropositive.

The rearrangement joins TRBV30 to TRBJ1-1; 7 nucleotides line up with TRBD1. Germline trimming cut 4 bases from V and 1 base from J; bases unmatched to any gene: 9. The CDR3 runs 15 residues. Germline V gene sequence: CDR1 GTSNPN, CDR2 SVGIG (reference sequence). This chain's CDR3 is CAWTPTGRKNTEAFF. CDR3 sequence (DNA): TGTGCCTGGACCCCGACAGGGAGAAAGAACACTGAAGCTTTCTTT.

The rearrangement joins TRBV2 to TRBJ1-5, with a weak D call TRBD1 (6 bases). CDR1 and CDR2 from the germline V gene are SNHLY and FYNNEI. The CDR3 is made up of 15 amino acids. V was trimmed by 3 bases and J by 1 base, leaving 10 bases between them. Written as DNA, the CDR3 is TGTGCCAGCAGTGACCAGGGGTTAAGCAATCAGCCCCAGCATTTT. Residues: CASSDQGLSNQPQHF.

The chain employs TRBV11-2 and TRBJ2-3; TRBD2 matches at 7 bases. Looked up from germline, CDR1 is SGHAT and CDR2 is FQNNGV. The V and J ends lost 1 base and 5 bases, in that order; junction bases with no gene match: 3. This CDR3 is built from 14 residues. The CDR3 sequence is CASSLAPGGDTQYF. CDR3 bases: TGTGCCAGCAGCTTAGCCCCGGGAGGAGATACGCAGTATTTT.